One sample yielded the 4 T cell receptor beta chains listed below, sequenced in a study of blood T cell repertoires in COVID-19. TCRdb keeps only in-frame clones here, not all; method: immunoSEQ multiplex PCR. The sample carries about 250,000 clones, approximately 92% recorded once. Sequenced input: PBMCs or T cells enriched from blood (not recorded which). These receptors were obtained from a young woman who had recovered from COVID-19.

This rearrangement joins TRBV5-1 to TRBJ1-3; 8 positions match TRBD1. V shed 4 bases, J shed 2 bases, and the junction held 2 bases outside the gene matches. CDR1 SGHRS and CDR2 YFSETQ come from the germline V gene. This CDR3 is 14 amino acids long. CDR3 sequence (DNA): TGCGCCAGCAGCAAGACAGGGGCTGGAAACACCATATATTTT. As protein: CASSKTGAGNTIYF. The complete variable domain, with remaining parts taken from reference TRBV5-1 and TRBJ1-3, reads KAGVTQTPRYLIKTRGQQVTLSCSPISGHRSVSWYQQTPGQGLQFLFEYFSETQRNKGNFPGRFSGRQFSNSRSEMNVSTLELGDSALYLCASSKTGAGNTIYFGEGSWLTVV.

V and J are TRBV5-6 and TRBJ1-6; 8 bases are shared with TRBD1. Germline CDR1 reads SGHDT; CDR2 reads YYEEEE. The CDR3 contains 17 residues. V trimming: 3 bases; J trimming: 9 bases; junction bases outside the gene matches: 14. The DNA for the CDR3 is TGTGCCAGCAGCTCATACGGCGACAGGGGAAAAGGTTCACCCCTCCACTTT. Translation: CASSSYGDRGKGSPLHF.

The chain has TRBV7-8 and TRBJ2-1, with D tentatively TRBD1 (5 bases). Germline CDR1 SGHVS, CDR2 FQNEAQ. Deletions cut 7 bases from V and 10 bases from J, with 23 bases between. This CDR3 spans 15 amino acids. The CDR3 loop is CASIPVDPRWGEQFF. The CDR3 DNA reads TGTGCCAGCATCCCGGTCGATCCCAGGTGGGGCGAGCAGTTCTTC.

The CDR3 nucleotides are TGTGCCAGCAGTGAAGGGGGGGGCGGTTCCTACGAGCAGTACTTC. It yields the protein CASSEGGGGSYEQYF. V is TRBV2 and J is TRBJ2-7; tentatively, D is TRBD2 (7 bases). Germline V CDR1 and CDR2: SNHLY, FYNNEI. V gave up 1 base and J gave up 1 base, with 11 bases separating them. This CDR3 contains 15 residues.